The clone carrying this T cell receptor (beta chain) was counted between two and nine times. Its antigen is unknown. This entry comes from a study of early T cells in non-severe SARS-CoV-2 infection. As for the study in general: Investigators sequenced bulk RNA drawn from unsorted whole blood, and chains remained unpaired.

Unique molecular identifier tags were affixed to discrete cDNA molecules. TCRdb passed the 5' RACE reads through MiXCR, listing each CDR3 protein once. This repertoire shows approximately 34,000 distinct CDR3 sequences, approximately 8% found once; its top ten account for around 11%. Germline CDR1 reads LGHDT; CDR2 reads YNNKEL (reference sequence). V lost 8 bases and J lost 8, with 28 bases in between. CDR3 length: 17 amino acids. General study results and limits: In VDJdb matching, anti-spike CD8 responses were favored while private and CD4 specificities went missing.

The chain links TRBV3-1 to TRBJ2-1; weak D call: TRBD2 (5 bases). The TCR sequence derives from an adult who was a healthcare worker with PCR-confirmed SARS-CoV-2 infection or an uninfected control (not recorded which). Sequencing was performed on whole blood, taken at baseline. The CDR3 DNA follows: TGTGCCAGCTCAGAACATCGGCTTGTGACGGGAATAGATGAGCAGTTCTTC. Translated, it gives CASSEHRLVTGIDEQFF.